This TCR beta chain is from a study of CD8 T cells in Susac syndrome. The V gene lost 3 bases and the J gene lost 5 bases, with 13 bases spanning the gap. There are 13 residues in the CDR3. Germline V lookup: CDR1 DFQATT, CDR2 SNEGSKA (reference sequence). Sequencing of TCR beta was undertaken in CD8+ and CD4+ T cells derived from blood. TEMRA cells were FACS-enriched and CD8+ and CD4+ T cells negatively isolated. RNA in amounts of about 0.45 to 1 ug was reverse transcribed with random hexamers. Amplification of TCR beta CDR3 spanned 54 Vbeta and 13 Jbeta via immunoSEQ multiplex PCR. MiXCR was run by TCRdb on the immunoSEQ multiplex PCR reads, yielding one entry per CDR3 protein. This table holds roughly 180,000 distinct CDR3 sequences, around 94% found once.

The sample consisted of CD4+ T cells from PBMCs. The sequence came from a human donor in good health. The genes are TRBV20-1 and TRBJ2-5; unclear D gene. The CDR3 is CSARRPLLETQYF. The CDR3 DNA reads TGCAGTGCTAGGAGACCACTTCTGGAGACCCAGTACTTC.